Below are 16 T cell receptor beta chains sequenced from a single sample in a study of blood T cell repertoires in COVID-19. Clones were read by immunoSEQ multiplex PCR, and TCRdb kept only the in-frame ones, dropping some. The repertoire consists of about 210,000 clones, with over 75% occurring once and the leading ten covering about 2.4%. The sequenced sample was peripheral blood. All receptors derive from a woman in her sixties or seventies with COVID-19, enrolled during active disease.

The V and J genes are TRBV19 and TRBJ1-5; possibly TRBD1 for D (5 bases). In germline, CDR1 is LNHDA, CDR2 SQIVND (reference sequence). V lost 5 bases to trimming and J lost 5 bases, with 13 bases between them. This CDR3 contains 14 residues. The CDR3 nucleotides read TGTGCCAGTAGTTCCCCCGGCAGGGATCAGCCCCAGCATTTT. Translation gives CASSSPGRDQPQHF.

This chain connects TRBV7-9 to TRBJ2-6; tentatively, D is TRBD2 (5 bases). The CDR3 covers 15 residues. From germline, CDR1 is SEHNR and CDR2 FQNEAQ (reference sequence). Trimming left V 4 bases short and J 3 bases short, with 10 bases between. CDR3 in amino acids: CASSSPGFGANVLTF. Written as DNA, the CDR3 is TGTGCCAGCAGCTCCCCGGGGTTTGGGGCCAACGTCCTGACTTTC.

The chain joins TRBV27 to TRBJ1-2; 11 nucleotides align to TRBD1. CDR3 length equals 15 residues. Trimming removed 6 bases from V and 8 bases from J; junction bases left unmatched: 11. The germline V gene encodes CDR1 MNHEY and CDR2 SMNVEV (reference sequence). The CDR3 here is CASRVMGTGGDGYTF. DNA for the CDR3: TGTGCCAGCAGGGTCATGGGGACAGGGGGTGACGGCTACACCTTC.

This clone was seen only a few times. The chain is built from TRBV7-2 and TRBJ2-2; TRBD2 might be the D (6 bases). With 1 base removed from V and 1 base from J, the gap between germline ends came to 10 bases. The V gene's germline CDR1 is SGHTA and CDR2 FQGNSA. This CDR3 contains 16 residues. The CDR3: CASSLDGRGNTGELFF. The CDR3 nucleotides are TGTGCCAGCAGCTTAGACGGGCGGGGGAACACCGGGGAGCTGTTTTTT.

The V gene is TRBV19, the J gene TRBJ1-2; 8 bases align to TRBD1. CDR1 and CDR2 from the germline V gene are LNHDA and SQIVND (reference sequence). The CDR3 is 15 residues long. With V trimmed by 6 bases and J by 8 bases, 14 bases remained unmatched. DNA of the CDR3: TGTGCCAGTAGGGGTCAGGGGGCGCACCCCGGCGGCTACACCTTC. It translates to CASRGQGAHPGGYTF. Full variable domain (rest looked up from reference TRBV19 and TRBJ1-2): DGGITQSPKYLFRKEGQNVTLSCEQNLNHDAMYWYRQDPGQGLRLIYYSQIVNDFQKGDIAEGYSVSREKKESFPLTVTSAQKNPTAFYLCASRGQGAHPGGYTFGSGTRLTVV.

The chain links TRBV29-1 to TRBJ2-7; D not certain. V gave up 7 bases and J gave up 2 bases, with 15 bases separating them. CDR3 length: 13 amino acids. CDR1 SQVTM and CDR2 ANQGSEA come from the germline V gene. The CDR3 region is CSASGTPTYEQYF. The DNA for the CDR3 is TGCAGCGCCTCAGGTACTCCAACCTACGAGCAGTACTTC.

The chain carries TRBV25-1 and TRBJ1-1, with 9 bases matching TRBD1. The trim removed 5 bases at V and 1 base at J, leaving 11 bases unmatched. Germline V gene sequence: CDR1 MGHDK, CDR2 SYGVNS. This CDR3 comprises 17 residues. Written as DNA, the CDR3 is TGTGCCAGCAGTCCTATTCGACAGGGGGTGGGGAACACTGAAGCTTTCTTT. It specifies CASSPIRQGVGNTEAFF.

The chain joins TRBV7-8 to TRBJ1-2; TRBD1 matches 8 bases. CDR1 and CDR2 from the germline V gene are SGHVS and FQNEAQ. V lost 0 bases, J lost 4 bases, and 7 bases stayed unmatched. CDR3 length: 16 amino acids. The chain's CDR3 is CASSLASRGPTYGYTF. The CDR3 DNA follows: TGTGCCAGCAGCTTAGCGAGCAGGGGGCCGACCTATGGCTACACCTTC.

V is TRBV5-1 and J is TRBJ2-5, with 9 bases aligning to TRBD2. This CDR3 region has 14 residues. Trimming cost V 4 bases and J 2 bases; bases outside gene matches: 3. The germline V gene has CDR1 SGHRS and CDR2 YFSETQ. CDR3 nucleotides: TGCGCCAGCAGCCACGGACTAGCGCAAGAGACCCAGTACTTC. Translating gives CASSHGLAQETQYF. The whole variable domain, filled in from reference TRBV5-1 and TRBJ2-5, reads KAGVTQTPRYLIKTRGQQVTLSCSPISGHRSVSWYQQTPGQGLQFLFEYFSETQRNKGNFPGRFSGRQFSNSRSEMNVSTLELGDSALYLCASSHGLAQETQYFGPGTRLLVL.

The chain combines TRBV11-2 with TRBJ2-2; D may be TRBD2 (6 bases). From germline, CDR1 is SGHAT and CDR2 FQNNGV. V was trimmed by 5 bases and J by 7 bases, leaving 20 bases between them. The CDR3 runs 16 residues. CDR3 loop: CASSLSGKPPHGELFF. CDR3 DNA: TGTGCCAGCAGCCTTAGCGGAAAGCCCCCCCACGGGGAGCTGTTTTTT.

This clone was counted only a few times. This chain links TRBV4-1 with TRBJ1-2; 8 nucleotides line up with TRBD1. The V and J ends lost 1 base and 5 bases, in that order; junction bases with no gene match: 9. This CDR3 is 16 amino acids long. Germline values: CDR1 MGHRA, CDR2 YSYEKL. The CDR3, as DNA: TGCGCCAGCAGCCAAGGGGGCCAGGGGGCGCTTTATGGCTACACCTTC. This gives the protein CASSQGGQGALYGYTF.

J is TRBJ1-1 and V is TRBV6-5; D perhaps matches TRBD1 (5 bases). V lost 6 bases and J 5 bases, leaving 13 bases between the germline ends. The length of the CDR3 is 13 residues. The germline V gene encodes CDR1 MNHEY and CDR2 SVGAGI. The CDR3 reads CASSLGGVTEAFF. CDR3 sequence (DNA): TGTGCCAGCAGCTTGGGGGGGGTGACTGAAGCTTTCTTT.

V usage is TRBV27 and J usage is TRBJ1-6, with 9 bases matching TRBD1. With 3 bases clipped from V and 10 bases from J, the junction kept 7 bases outside the gene matches. Germline V gene data show CDR1 as MNHEY and CDR2 as SMNVEV (reference sequence). The CDR3 contains 15 residues. The CDR3 region has the DNA TGTGCCAGCAGTTTTGCCGGGACAGGGCGATCACCCCTCCACTTT. Amino acid sequence: CASSFAGTGRSPLHF.

This chain connects TRBV3-1 (or the pseudogene TRBV3-2) to TRBJ1-2; TRBD1 aligns across 7 bases. The CDR3 spans 15 residues. Trimming removed 2 bases from V and 6 bases from J; junction bases left unmatched: 9. CDR1 is LGHDT, CDR2 YNNKEL, per germline (reference sequence). For the CDR3, the DNA is TGTGCCAGCAGCCAAATTCCGGGACAGCGCGATGGCTACACCTTC. It encodes CASSQIPGQRDGYTF.

This chain connects TRBV6-5 to TRBJ1-6; tentatively, D is TRBD1 (5 bases). The V gene's germline CDR1 is MNHEY and CDR2 SVGAGI. The V gene lost 4 bases and the J gene lost 4 bases, with 5 bases spanning the gap. The CDR3 loop spans 13 amino acids. The CDR3 coding sequence is TGTGCCAGCAGTTCAGGGTATAATTCACCCCTCCACTTT. It encodes CASSSGYNSPLHF.

This rearrangement joins TRBV11-2 to TRBJ1-6; 11 nucleotides agree with TRBD1. Unmatched junction bases numbered 8, after V lost 5 bases and J lost 5 bases. The germline V gene encodes CDR1 SGHAT and CDR2 FQNNGV. The CDR3 spans 17 residues. The DNA of the CDR3 is TGTGCCAGCAGCAGTTATGGGACAGGGGGGGATAATTCACCCCTCCACTTT. This codes for CASSSYGTGGDNSPLHF.